This is a list of T cell receptor beta chains from one sample in a study of human T cells and chemical hapten exposure. TCRdb re-derived calls from the RACE reads in MiXCR, one entry per CDR3 protein. The repertoire consists of over 85,000 distinct CDR3 sequences, with about a tenth occurring once and the leading ten covering 3.1%. The sequenced sample was whole blood, obtained in connection with sensitization to the hapten diphenylcyclopropenone (DPC). All receptors derive from a woman in her sixties with alopecia areata. Some clones in this sample may be carry-over from other donors' samples. Both conserved end residues are part of each CDR3. Each record gives: J gene, V gene, clone size, D gene, CDR3 DNA, CDR3 protein. The D gene is left open where the match is weak. Size values are once, few and many counts, or a class for expanded clones, and some rows have none.

>TRBJ1-1|TRBV6-6|many|-
TGTGCCAGCAGTATTGGGGCCGGAAAGGCTGAAGCTTTCTTT
CASSIGAGKAEAFF
>TRBJ1-1|TRBV5-6|-|-
TGTGCCAGCAGCCTGATGTTGAGCACTGAAGCTTTCTTT
CASSLMLSTEAFF
>TRBJ2-2|TRBV12-3/TRBV12-4|-|-
TGTGCCAGCAGTTTAGGGGGCCTCGGGTTGGCGGGAGAGCTGTTTTTT
CASSLGGLGLAGELFF
>TRBJ1-3|TRBV19|-|-
TGTGCCAGTCTAAGGGGGAACACCATATATTTT
CASLRGNTIYF
>TRBJ1-1|TRBV10-2|few|TRBD1
TGCGCCAGCGGAACAGGGGGCGAAGCTTTCTTT
CASGTGGEAFF
>TRBJ2-3|TRBV11-2|-|-
TGTGCCAGCAGCTTATCTGTGCCCCCGCAGTATTTT
CASSLSVPPQYF
>TRBJ1-1|TRBV7-2|many|-
TGTGCCAGCAGCTTACGGGCGGTGAACACTGAAGCTTTCTTT
CASSLRAVNTEAFF
>TRBJ1-1|TRBV10-3|many|-
TGTGCCATCAGTGAGTCGGGGCAGATGAACACTGAAGCTTTCTTT
CAISESGQMNTEAFF
>TRBJ2-7|TRBV5-1|many|-
TGCGCCAGCAGCATTTTGCCCTCTGCGGCCGGAGAACCCTACGAGCAGTACTTC
CASSILPSAAGEPYEQYF
>TRBJ2-1|TRBV7-2|few|TRBD1
TGTGCCAGCAGCTCGGGACAGCCCACAGCCCAGTTCTTC
CASSSGQPTAQFF
>TRBJ1-1|TRBV30|many|TRBD1
TGTGCCGGGGACAGGTCGAACACTGAAGCTTTCTTT
CAGDRSNTEAFF
>TRBJ2-5|TRBV5-1|many|-
TGCGCCAGCAGCTCCGGAGCACTCCAAGAGACCCAGTACTTC
CASSSGALQETQYF
>TRBJ1-5|TRBV19|-|TRBD1
TGTGCCAGTAGACCGGGACAGTTGAATAGCAATCAGCCCCAGCATTTT
CASRPGQLNSNQPQHF
>TRBJ1-4|TRBV5-1|few|-
TGCGCCAGCAGCTCGCCAGGGGTTCAGGAAAAACTGTTTTTT
CASSSPGVQEKLFF
>TRBJ1-2|TRBV29-1|-|TRBD1
TGCAGCGTTGGCCAGGGGGAGAACTATGGCTACACCTTC
CSVGQGENYGYTF
>TRBJ1-1|TRBV12-3/TRBV12-4|few|-
TGTGCCAGCAGTGACCAGGGTAACACTGAAGCTTTCTTT
CASSDQGNTEAFF
>TRBJ2-5|TRBV7-8|many|-
TGTGCCAGCAGCTTAGTTTTGACGGGGATAAAGACCCAGTACTTC
CASSLVLTGIKTQYF
>TRBJ2-1|TRBV19|many|-
TGTGCCAGTAGTATCGGCAGGGGAAATGAGCAGTTCTTC
CASSIGRGNEQFF
>TRBJ1-1|TRBV5-8|few|-
TGTGCCAGCAGCTTGGTGTATGGAGGGTACACTGAAGCTTTCTTT
CASSLVYGGYTEAFF
>TRBJ1-2|TRBV9|-|TRBD1
TGTGCCAGCAGCCTTTACAGGGGAGGATACACCTTC
CASSLYRGGYTF
>TRBJ2-7|TRBV30|many|-
TGTGCCTGGAGTGTCGGAGGGGGCTGGTACGAGCAGTACTTC
CAWSVGGGWYEQYF
>TRBJ2-5|TRBV20-1|-|TRBD1
TGCAGTGCTAGAGGAGGACAGGGGTTCCAAGAGACCCAGTACTTC
CSARGGQGFQETQYF
>TRBJ1-2|TRBV7-3|many|-
TGTGCCAGCAGCCCGGGTGAGGGTCCCTATGGCTACACCTTC
CASSPGEGPYGYTF
>TRBJ1-6|TRBV10-2|many|-
TGCGCCAGCAGTGAATCCCCGGGTGGGGATTCACCCCTCCACTTT
CASSESPGGDSPLHF
>TRBJ2-2|TRBV6-5|many|TRBD1
TGTGCCAGCAGCCGATCGAAGAGACAGGGGGCGGACACCGGGGAGCTGTTTTTT
CASSRSKRQGADTGELFF
>TRBJ2-1|TRBV20-1|many|TRBD1
TGCAGTGCTCCCCGGCAGGGGGCTTTCTACAATGAGCAGTTCTTC
CSAPRQGAFYNEQFF
>TRBJ2-7|TRBV14|-|TRBD2
TGTGCCAGCAGCCAAAAATCCCGCGGGGGTGTTTACGAGCAGTACTTC
CASSQKSRGGVYEQYF
>TRBJ2-7|TRBV20-1|-|-
TGCAGTGCCCAGCAGCCGGACTCCTACGAGCAGTACTTC
CSAQQPDSYEQYF
>TRBJ1-5|TRBV7-8|few|TRBD1
TGTGCCAGCAGCTCTCGAGCAGGGGGCGGCAATCAGCCCCAGCATTTT
CASSSRAGGGNQPQHF
>TRBJ2-2|TRBV3-1|many|TRBD1
TGTGCCAGCAGACAGGGGGGCACCGGGGAGCTGTTTTTT
CASRQGGTGELFF